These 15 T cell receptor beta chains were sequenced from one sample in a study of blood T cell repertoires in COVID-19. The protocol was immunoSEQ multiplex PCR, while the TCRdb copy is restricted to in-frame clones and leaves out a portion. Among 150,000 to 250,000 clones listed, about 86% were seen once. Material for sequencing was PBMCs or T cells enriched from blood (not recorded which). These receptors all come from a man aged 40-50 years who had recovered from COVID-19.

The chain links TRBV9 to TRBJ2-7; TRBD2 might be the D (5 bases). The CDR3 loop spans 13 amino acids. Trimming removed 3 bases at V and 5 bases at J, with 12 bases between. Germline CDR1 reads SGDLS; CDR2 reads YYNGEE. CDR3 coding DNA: TGTGCCAGCAGCGGAGGGAATTCGAACGAGCAGTACTTC. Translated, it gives CASSGGNSNEQYF.

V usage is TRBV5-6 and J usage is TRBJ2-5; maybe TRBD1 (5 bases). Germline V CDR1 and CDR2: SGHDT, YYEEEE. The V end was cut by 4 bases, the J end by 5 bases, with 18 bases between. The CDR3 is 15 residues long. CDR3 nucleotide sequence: TGTGCCAGCAGCCGTAGTCGAACAGGTCTCGAGACCCAGTACTTC. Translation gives CASSRSRTGLETQYF.

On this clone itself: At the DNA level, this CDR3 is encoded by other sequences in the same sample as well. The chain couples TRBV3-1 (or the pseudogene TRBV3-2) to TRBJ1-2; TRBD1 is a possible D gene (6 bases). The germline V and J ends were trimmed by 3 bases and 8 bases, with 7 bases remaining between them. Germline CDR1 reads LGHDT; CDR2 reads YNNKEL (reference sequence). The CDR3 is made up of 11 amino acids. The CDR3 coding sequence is TGTGCCAGCAGCCAGACAGGAGGCTACACCTTC. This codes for CASSQTGGYTF.

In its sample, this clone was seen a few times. The CDR3 DNA follows: TGTGCCAGCAGTTCATCACAGCAGGGTGCTGGCTACACCTTC. The encoded protein is CASSSSQQGAGYTF. The chain combines TRBV28 with TRBJ1-2, with a possible D match to TRBD1 (5 bases). V shed 4 bases and J shed 7 bases, with 16 bases lying between them. The CDR3 runs to 14 residues. The V gene's germline CDR1 is MDHEN and CDR2 SYDVKM.

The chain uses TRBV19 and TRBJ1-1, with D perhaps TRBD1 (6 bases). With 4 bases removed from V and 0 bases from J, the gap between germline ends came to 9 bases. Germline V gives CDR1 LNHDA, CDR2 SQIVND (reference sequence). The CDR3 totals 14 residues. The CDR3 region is CASSTYRVNTEAFF. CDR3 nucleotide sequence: TGTGCCAGTAGTACATACAGGGTGAACACTGAAGCTTTCTTT.

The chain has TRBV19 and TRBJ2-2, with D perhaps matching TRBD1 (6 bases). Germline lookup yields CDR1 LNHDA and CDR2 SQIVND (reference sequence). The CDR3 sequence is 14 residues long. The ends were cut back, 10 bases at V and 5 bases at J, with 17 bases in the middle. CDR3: CATITQGPTGELFF. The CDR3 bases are TGTGCCACTATAACACAGGGTCCTACCGGGGAGCTGTTTTTT.

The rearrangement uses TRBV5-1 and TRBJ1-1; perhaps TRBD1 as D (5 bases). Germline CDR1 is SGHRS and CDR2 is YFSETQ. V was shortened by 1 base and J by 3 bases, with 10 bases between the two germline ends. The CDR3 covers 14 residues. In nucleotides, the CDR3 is TGCGCCAGCAGCTTGAAGGGGCCGGACACTGAAGCTTTCTTT. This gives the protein CASSLKGPDTEAFF.

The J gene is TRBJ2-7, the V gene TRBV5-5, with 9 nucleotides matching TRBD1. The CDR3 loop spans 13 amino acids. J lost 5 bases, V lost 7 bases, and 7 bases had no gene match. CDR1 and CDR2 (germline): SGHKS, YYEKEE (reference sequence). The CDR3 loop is CASGPDRGHEQYF. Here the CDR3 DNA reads TGTGCCAGCGGTCCGGACAGGGGCCACGAGCAGTACTTC.

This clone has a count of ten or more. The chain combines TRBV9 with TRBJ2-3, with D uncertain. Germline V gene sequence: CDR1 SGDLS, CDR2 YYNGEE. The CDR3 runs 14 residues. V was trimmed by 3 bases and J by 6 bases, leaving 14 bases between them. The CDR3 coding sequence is TGTGCCAGCAGCGGCGGCAGTTCCATGGATACGCAGTATTTT. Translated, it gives CASSGGSSMDTQYF.

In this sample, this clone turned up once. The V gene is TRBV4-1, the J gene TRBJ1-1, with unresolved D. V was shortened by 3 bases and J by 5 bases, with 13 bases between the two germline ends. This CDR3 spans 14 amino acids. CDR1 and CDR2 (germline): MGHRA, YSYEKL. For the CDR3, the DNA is TGCGCCAGCAGCCAGGGCCAGATAGATACTGAAGCTTTCTTT. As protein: CASSQGQIDTEAFF.

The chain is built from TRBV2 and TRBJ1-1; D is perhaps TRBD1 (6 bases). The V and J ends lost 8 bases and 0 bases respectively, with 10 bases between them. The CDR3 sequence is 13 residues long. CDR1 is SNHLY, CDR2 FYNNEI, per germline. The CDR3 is CASVDSVNTEAFF. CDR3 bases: TGTGCCAGCGTGGACAGTGTGAACACTGAAGCTTTCTTT.

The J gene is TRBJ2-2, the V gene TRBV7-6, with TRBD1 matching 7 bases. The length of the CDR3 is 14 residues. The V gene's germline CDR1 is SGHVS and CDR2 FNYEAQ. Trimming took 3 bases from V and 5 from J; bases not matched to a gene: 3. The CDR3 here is CASSLTQGTGELFF. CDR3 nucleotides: TGTGCCAGCAGCTTGACACAGGGGACCGGGGAGCTGTTTTTT.

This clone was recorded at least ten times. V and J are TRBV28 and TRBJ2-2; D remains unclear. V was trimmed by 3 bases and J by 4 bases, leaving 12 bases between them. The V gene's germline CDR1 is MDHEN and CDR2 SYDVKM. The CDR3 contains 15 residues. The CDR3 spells CASSFRLAITGELFF. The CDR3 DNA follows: TGTGCCAGCAGTTTCCGCCTTGCGATCACCGGGGAGCTGTTTTTT.

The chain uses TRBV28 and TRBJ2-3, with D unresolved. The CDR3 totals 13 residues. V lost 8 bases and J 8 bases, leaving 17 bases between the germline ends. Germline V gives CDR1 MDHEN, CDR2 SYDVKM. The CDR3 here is CASGRGSTLTQYF. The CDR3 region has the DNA TGTGCCAGCGGTCGCGGTTCCACTCTTACGCAGTATTTT. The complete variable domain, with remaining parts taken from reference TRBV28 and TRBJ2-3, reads DVKVTQSSRYLVKRTGEKVFLECVQDMDHENMFWYRQDPGLGLRLIYFSYDVKMKEKGDIPEGYSVSREKKERFSLILESASTNQTSMYLCASGRGSTLTQYFGPGTRLTVL.

The CDR3 sequence is CASSSWTGRWTEAFF. The CDR3 DNA is TGTGCCAGCAGTTCCTGGACAGGGCGCTGGACTGAAGCTTTCTTT. The rearrangement uses TRBV6-1 and TRBJ1-1; TRBD1 aligns across 8 bases. V dropped 5 bases and J dropped 5; count of bases not matched to a gene: 10. Germline loops: CDR1 MNHNS, CDR2 SASEGT. This CDR3 is built from 15 residues.